This is a list of T cell receptor beta chains from one sample in a study of Graves' ophthalmopathy and Graves' hyperthyroidism. TCRdb independently ran MiXCR on the multiplex PCR reads; one entry per CDR3 protein. This table holds approximately 210,000 distinct CDR3 sequences, just under 30% found once. The source material was peripheral blood. These receptors were taken from a man aged 50-60 years with Graves' ophthalmopathy. CDR3s include the opening cysteine and the closing phenylalanine or tryptophan. Each record gives: V gene, J gene, CDR3 protein.

>TRBV29-1|TRBJ1-2
CSVEKDNDGYTF
>TRBV6-2/TRBV6-3|TRBJ2-7
CASSFGQGRYEQYF
>TRBV10-3|TRBJ1-1
CAIRRENTEAFF
>TRBV7-9|TRBJ2-5
CASSLPAVASYQETQYF
>TRBV6-2/TRBV6-3|TRBJ2-2
CASRGWDRDVRGTGELFF
>TRBV6-5|TRBJ2-2
CASSWVTGGARTGELFF
>TRBV19|TRBJ2-1
CASSITGDSYNEQFF
>TRBV6-1|TRBJ1-3
CASTRQGSGNTIYF
>TRBV19|TRBJ2-2
CASSTGTGRAGELFF
>TRBV28|TRBJ1-2
CASSLAGLLSYGYTF
>TRBV7-2|TRBJ2-4
CASSLANRGREAKNIQYF
>TRBV20-1|TRBJ2-4
CSAREPSQNIQYF
>TRBV28|TRBJ1-5
CATKTDKSSNQPQHF
>TRBV29-1|TRBJ1-1
CSVRPYHEAFF
>TRBV6-2/TRBV6-3|TRBJ2-6
CASSYAGLAGGLSGANVLTF
>TRBV3-1|TRBJ2-7
CASSQGGLDPRPSSYEQYF
>TRBV9|TRBJ2-7
CASSFQGELYEQYF
>TRBV11-2|TRBJ1-5
CASSPGTAVQQPQHF
>TRBV24-1|TRBJ1-2
CATSAGRGGYTF
>TRBV12-3/TRBV12-4|TRBJ2-5
CASSFISGAETQYF
>TRBV7-2|TRBJ1-6
CASSPIASTKSPLHF
>TRBV11-3|TRBJ2-4
CASSLGEGKVAKNIQYF
>TRBV24-1|TRBJ1-5
CATGTGNQPQHF
>TRBV7-2|TRBJ2-5
CASSTTTATIQETQYF
>TRBV3-1|TRBJ2-2
CASSGARTGELFF
>TRBV30|TRBJ1-1
CAWRGTNTEAFF
>TRBV29-1|TRBJ2-7
CSVWDSSYGQYF
>TRBV6-5|TRBJ1-5
CASSLGQRQPQHF
>TRBV6-1|TRBJ1-2
CASSEEGLAGYTF
>TRBV2|TRBJ2-7
CASKQSGSSYEQYF
>TRBV6-1|TRBJ2-2
CASSPEEIPGELFF
>TRBV6-2/TRBV6-3|TRBJ1-2
CASSYRSVYGYTF
>TRBV10-1|TRBJ2-7
CASSVTGTRAGEQYF
>TRBV7-7|TRBJ2-5
CASSSINLGLAGSETQYF
>TRBV6-1|TRBJ2-5
CASSAQGQEQETQYF
>TRBV7-8|TRBJ2-2
CASSLEVATTNTGELFF
>TRBV30|TRBJ1-6
CAWGSSSSGSPLHF
>TRBV20-1|TRBJ1-5
CSANVGGPSQPQHF
>TRBV28|TRBJ2-5
CASRPRTGRTQETQYF
>TRBV7-9|TRBJ2-7
CASSHVGDGPYEQYF
>TRBV12-3/TRBV12-4|TRBJ1-2
CASSLSAGNGYTF
>TRBV7-2|TRBJ1-6
CASSLVALSYNSPLHF
>TRBV28|TRBJ1-1
CASSAGTANTEAFF
>TRBV28|TRBJ1-6
CASSDRHRSPLHF
>TRBV6-1|TRBJ1-3
CASRKTRASGNTIYF
>TRBV6-1|TRBJ1-2
CASSEGQSRQGYGYTF
>TRBV7-2|TRBJ1-6
CASSSRLGENSPLHF
>TRBV28|TRBJ2-5
CASSFSGRRKETQYF